This T cell receptor beta chain derives from a study of T-cell reconstitution after alpha-beta-depleted transplantation in children. CDR3 size: 13 residues. Trimming took off 4 bases at V and 4 bases at J, with 14 bases between the two ends. Germline CDR1 SQVTM, CDR2 ANQGSEA. This clonotype was found a few times. Unique molecular identifiers tagged the TCRbeta library. A single record per CDR3 protein comes from TCRdb applying MiXCR to the PCR reads. The sample has 400,000 to 500,000 distinct CDR3 sequences; roughly a tenth are singletons. The chain joins TRBV29-1 to TRBJ2-7, with D tentatively TRBD2 (5 bases). This clonotype was obtained from a human donor who donated a stem cell graft to a child with acute myeloid leukemia. Sample: PBMCs from the stem cell graft donor, taken from the stem cell graft. CDR3 loop: CSVVLDGVYEQYF. CDR3 bases: TGCAGCGTTGTACTCGACGGGGTATACGAGCAGTACTTC.